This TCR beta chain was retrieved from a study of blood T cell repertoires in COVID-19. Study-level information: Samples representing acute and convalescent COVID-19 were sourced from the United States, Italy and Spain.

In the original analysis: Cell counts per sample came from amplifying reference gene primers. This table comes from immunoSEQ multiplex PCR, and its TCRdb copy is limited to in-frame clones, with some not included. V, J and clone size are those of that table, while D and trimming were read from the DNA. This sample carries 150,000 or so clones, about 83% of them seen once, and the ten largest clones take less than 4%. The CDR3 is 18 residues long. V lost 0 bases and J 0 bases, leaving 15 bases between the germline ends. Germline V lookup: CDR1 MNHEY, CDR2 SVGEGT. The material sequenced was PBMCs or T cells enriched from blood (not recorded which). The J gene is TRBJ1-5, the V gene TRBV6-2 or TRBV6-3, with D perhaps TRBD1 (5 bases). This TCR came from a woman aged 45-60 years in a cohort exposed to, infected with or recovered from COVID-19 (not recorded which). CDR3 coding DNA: TGTGCCAGCAGTTACTCGAGGTTGGGGCGCCTTAGCAATCAGCCCCAGCATTTT. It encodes CASSYSRLGRLSNQPQHF.